One and the same sample provided the 32 T cell receptor beta chains below, sequenced in a study of blood T cell repertoires in COVID-19. Assay used: immunoSEQ multiplex PCR; TCRdb lists only in-frame clones, some missing. The sample lists 250,000 to 350,000 clones; 86% were seen once. Sequenced: peripheral blood. Receptors originate from a woman in her 30s with active or convalescent COVID-19.

The rearrangement uses TRBV6-6 and TRBJ1-2; maybe TRBD1 (5 bases). The CDR3 is 13 residues long. Germline CDR1 and CDR2: MNHNY and SVGAGI (reference sequence). Deletions cut 6 bases from V and 4 bases from J, with 12 bases between. The DNA for the CDR3 is TGTGCCAGCAGGGCAGGGATCGGCTATGGCTACACCTTC. This gives the protein CASRAGIGYGYTF.

The CDR3 nucleotides read TGTGCCAGCACATTCGGGAGGGGGAGCAATCAGCCCCAGCATTTT. Its protein is CASTFGRGSNQPQHF. The rearrangement joins TRBV28 to TRBJ1-5; the D gene is possibly TRBD1 (6 bases). The V gene lost 7 bases and the J gene lost 1 base, with 14 bases spanning the gap. CDR1 MDHEN and CDR2 SYDVKM come from the germline V gene. CDR3 size: 15 residues. The full variable domain, rest sourced from reference TRBV28 and TRBJ1-5, is DVKVTQSSRYLVKRTGEKVFLECVQDMDHENMFWYRQDPGLGLRLIYFSYDVKMKEKGDIPEGYSVSREKKERFSLILESASTNQTSMYLCASTFGRGSNQPQHFGDGTRLSIL.

The V call is TRBV30, the J call TRBJ2-2; D is unclear. This CDR3 is built from 14 residues. The germline gives CDR1 GTSNPN, CDR2 SVGIG (reference sequence). Trimming took off 0 bases at V and 5 bases at J, with 10 bases between the two ends. CDR3 region: CAWSVARLTGELFF. Written as DNA, the CDR3 is TGTGCCTGGAGTGTAGCCCGGTTGACCGGGGAGCTGTTTTTT.

As concerns this clone: A read error may account for a junction end that differs from germline. J is TRBJ2-2 and V is TRBV7-7; the D gene is possibly TRBD2 (5 bases). The CDR3 is 16 residues long. The germline V gene encodes CDR1 SSHAT and CDR2 FNYEAQ (reference sequence). The CDR3 loop reads CASSLARAGNTGELFF. The CDR3 DNA sequence: TGTGCTAGCAGCTTAGCGAGGGCAGGGAACACCGGGGAGCTGTTTTTT.

This clone was counted a single time. The chain uses TRBV27 and TRBJ1-6; possible D gene TRBD1, 6 bases. V dropped 0 bases and J dropped 8 bases, with 11 bases sitting between them. Germline CDR1 is MNHEY and CDR2 is SMNVEV (reference sequence). There are 15 residues in the CDR3. CDR3 DNA: TGTGCCAGCAGTTTATCAGGACAGAGTTATTCACCCCTCCACTTT. Translation gives CASSLSGQSYSPLHF.

The gene calls are TRBV27 and TRBJ1-2; tentative D call: TRBD1 (5 bases). Germline CDR1 MNHEY, CDR2 SMNVEV (reference sequence). The V end lost 6 bases, the J end lost 4 bases, and 24 bases lay between the germline ends. The CDR3 totals 17 residues. This CDR3 reads CASRGYGGDSYAYGYTF. The CDR3 nucleotides are TGTGCCAGCAGGGGTTACGGGGGTGATTCCTACGCCTATGGCTACACCTTC.

The chain joins TRBV7-2 to TRBJ2-1, with 11 nucleotides matching TRBD1. The CDR3 is 16 amino acids. The V gene's germline CDR1 is SGHTA and CDR2 FQGNSA. Losses at the gene ends were 5 bases for V and 7 bases for J; bases not matched to a gene: 10. CDR3 in amino acids: CASSTRDRGTRNEQFF. DNA for the CDR3: TGTGCCAGCAGCACCCGGGACAGGGGGACGAGAAATGAGCAGTTCTTC. The whole variable domain, filled in from reference TRBV7-2 and TRBJ2-1, reads GAGVSQSPSNKVTEKGKDVELRCDPISGHTALYWYRQSLGQGLEFLIYFQGNSAPDKSGLPSDRFSAERTGGSVSTLTIQRTQQEDSAVYLCASSTRDRGTRNEQFFGPGTRLTVL.

The chain uses TRBV29-1 and TRBJ1-1, with D possibly matching TRBD1 (6 bases). The germline V gene encodes CDR1 SQVTM and CDR2 ANQGSEA. Trimming stripped 4 bases from V and 2 bases from J, with 17 bases between. This CDR3 comprises 15 residues. CDR3 sequence (DNA): TGCAGCGTTGTCATCTTGGACAGTCCTAACACTGAAGCTTTCTTT. It is translated as CSVVILDSPNTEAFF.

This chain connects TRBV5-1 to TRBJ2-1; TRBD2 might be the D (6 bases). Germline V gives CDR1 SGHRS, CDR2 YFSETQ. V lost 6 bases to trimming and J lost 0 bases, with 10 bases between them. There are 14 residues in the CDR3. DNA of the CDR3: TGCGCCAGCACTGGGGGGAGCTCCTACAATGAGCAGTTCTTC. As protein: CASTGGSSYNEQFF.

V is TRBV30 and J is TRBJ1-5; TRBD1 matches 9 bases. V was pared by 2 bases and J by 8 bases, with 4 bases of the junction left unmatched. The CDR3 is made up of 13 amino acids. CDR1 is GTSNPN, CDR2 SVGIG, per germline (reference sequence). CDR3 DNA sequence: TGTGCCTGGAGTCCGGGACAGGGTAAGCCCCAGCATTTT. Translating gives CAWSPGQGKPQHF.

This clone has a handful of counts. V and J are TRBV27 and TRBJ1-2, with 7 bases that match TRBD1. Germline CDR1 reads MNHEY; CDR2 reads SMNVEV (reference sequence). After removal of 3 bases from V and 6 bases from J, the junction contained 1 base not matched to a gene. This CDR3 is built from 12 residues. CDR3 coding DNA: TGTGCCAGCAGTTTGACAGGGCATGGCTACACCTTC. This encodes CASSLTGHGYTF.

The chain carries TRBV5-1 and TRBJ2-7, with TRBD1 matching 9 bases. Germline V lookup: CDR1 SGHRS, CDR2 YFSETQ. There are 14 residues in the CDR3. V shed 4 bases and J 3 bases; nucleotides not matched to a gene: 5. The CDR3 nucleotides read TGCGCCAGCAGCCCCCGGGACAGGGTCTACGAGCAGTACTTC. This encodes CASSPRDRVYEQYF.

This chain uses TRBV19 with TRBJ1-5; possible D gene TRBD1, 6 bases. Germline V gene data show CDR1 as LNHDA and CDR2 as SQIVND (reference sequence). V gave up 5 bases and J gave up 7 bases, with 15 bases separating them. This CDR3 has 14 residues. CDR3 in DNA: TGTGCCAGTAGTTCAGCAGGGGTGAGGCAGCCCCAGCATTTT. Amino acids: CASSSAGVRQPQHF.

The rearrangement uses TRBV12-5 and TRBJ1-3, with TRBD1 matching 7 bases. Germline V CDR1 and CDR2: LGHNT, FRNRAP. There are 20 residues in the CDR3. The V and J ends lost 2 bases and 0 bases, in that order; junction bases with no gene match: 16. For the CDR3, the DNA is TGTGCTAGTGGTTTGAAGCGACAGGGAGCCCCCCCCCTCTCTGGAAACACCATATATTTT. Translated: CASGLKRQGAPPLSGNTIYF.

The rearrangement links TRBV18 to TRBJ2-3, with no clear D. CDR3 length equals 14 residues. The germline gives CDR1 KGHSH, CDR2 LQKENI. V lost 6 bases to trimming and J lost 5 bases, with 15 bases between them. The DNA of the CDR3 is TGTGCCAGCTCCCCCAACACTACAAGAGATACGCAGTATTTT. This encodes CASSPNTTRDTQYF. Full variable domain (rest looked up from reference TRBV18 and TRBJ2-3): NAGVMQNPRHLVRRRGQEARLRCSPMKGHSHVYWYRQLPEEGLKFMVYLQKENIIDESGMPKERFSAEFPKEGPSILRIQQVVRGDSAAYFCASSPNTTRDTQYFGPGTRLTVL.

The chain carries TRBV19 and TRBJ1-2; D is perhaps TRBD1 (6 bases). The germline CDR1 and CDR2 sequences are LNHDA and SQIVND (reference sequence). The CDR3 spans 14 residues. The V end lost 6 bases, the J end lost 0 bases, and 11 bases lay between the germline ends. Here the CDR3 reads CASSRQVSNYGYTF. The CDR3 nucleotides are TGTGCCAGTAGCAGACAGGTATCTAACTATGGCTACACCTTC.

The V call is TRBV10-3, the J call TRBJ2-1, with 8 bases matching TRBD2. The junction had 14 bases not matched to a gene; V was cut back by 8 bases and J by 8 bases. The CDR3 length is 15 residues. The germline V gene has CDR1 ENHRY and CDR2 SYGVKD. The CDR3 spells CAIGSGAGGLDEQFF. The DNA of the CDR3 is TGTGCCATCGGCTCGGGGGCGGGGGGCCTGGATGAGCAGTTCTTC.

The V gene is TRBV3-1 (or the pseudogene TRBV3-2), the J gene TRBJ1-6; D call uncertain. V lost 1 base to trimming and J lost 7 bases, with 8 bases between them. CDR3 length: 14 residues. From germline, CDR1 is LGHDT and CDR2 YNNKEL (reference sequence). The CDR3 spells CASSQARQNSPLHF. The CDR3 coding sequence is TGTGCCAGCAGCCAAGCTCGTCAGAATTCACCCCTCCACTTT.

The chain combines TRBV25-1 with TRBJ2-2, with 7 bases identical to TRBD2. The CDR3 is 16 residues long. Germline V CDR1 and CDR2: MGHDK, SYGVNS. V dropped 1 base and J dropped 5; count of bases not matched to a gene: 7. The CDR3 spells CASSESPGRETGELFF. In DNA, the CDR3 is TGTGCCAGCAGTGAATCCCCAGGGAGGGAAACCGGGGAGCTGTTTTTT.

The chain links TRBV6-6 to TRBJ1-3; 8 positions match TRBD1. V was clipped by 5 bases and J by 1 base; unmatched bases: 13. The CDR3 extends over 18 amino acids. CDR1 and CDR2 from the germline V gene are MNHNY and SVGAGI (reference sequence). This chain's CDR3 is CASSHRTGPARSGNTIYF. The DNA for the CDR3 is TGTGCCAGCAGTCATAGGACAGGGCCCGCAAGATCTGGAAACACCATATATTTT.

This clone has ten or more counts. The CDR3 DNA is TGTGCCAGTAGTATAGATCGGACAGGGTCTCGGGGCTACACCTTC. Residues: CASSIDRTGSRGYTF. V gene TRBV19 combines with J gene TRBJ1-2; TRBD1 aligns across 8 bases. The CDR3 has 15 amino acids. From germline, CDR1 is LNHDA and CDR2 SQIVND (reference sequence). With V trimmed by 0 bases and J by 8 bases, 8 bases remained unmatched.

The rearrangement uses TRBV12-3 or TRBV12-4 and TRBJ2-4, with D perhaps matching TRBD1 (5 bases). Trimming took 7 bases from V and 9 from J, leaving 13 bases between them. The CDR3 runs 12 residues. The CDR3 nucleotides are TGTGCCAGCACCCCAGGGTCCGGCATTCAGTACTTC. This encodes CASTPGSGIQYF.

The chain is built from TRBV4-1 and TRBJ2-3, with a possible D match to TRBD2 (6 bases). Trimming pared 6 bases from V and 3 bases from J, leaving 16 bases between. This CDR3 region has 15 residues. CDR1 MGHRA and CDR2 YSYEKL come from the germline V gene. The CDR3 DNA is TGCGCCAGCAGGCTATCGGAGGGCGTGACAGATACGCAGTATTTT. Protein: CASRLSEGVTDTQYF.

The chain is built from TRBV25-1 and TRBJ2-7, with TRBD2 matching over 9 bases. The trim removed 5 bases at V and 2 bases at J, leaving 4 bases unmatched. CDR3 length: 14 amino acids. Germline CDR1 and CDR2: MGHDK and SYGVNS. The CDR3 loop reads CASSISGGAYEQYF. CDR3 coding DNA: TGTGCCAGCAGTATTAGCGGGGGCGCCTACGAGCAGTACTTC.

The rearrangement joins TRBV4-3 to TRBJ2-5; 7 positions agree with TRBD2. Germline assignment: CDR1 LGHNA and CDR2 YSLEER. The junction had 4 bases not matched to a gene; V was cut back by 1 base and J by 5 bases. CDR3 length: 14 amino acids. CDR3 region: CASSQGLAGETQYF. The CDR3 DNA follows: TGCGCCAGCAGCCAAGGACTAGCCGGGGAGACCCAGTACTTC.

The chain combines TRBV11-2 with TRBJ2-1; 9 bases fit TRBD1. The CDR3 spans 16 residues. Per germline, CDR1 SGHAT and CDR2 FQNNGV. V was clipped by 6 bases and J by 2 bases; unmatched bases: 8. The CDR3 DNA sequence: TGTGCCAGCAGAGCTCCGGGACAGGGACCCTACAATGAGCAGTTCTTC. It encodes CASRAPGQGPYNEQFF.

CDR3 DNA: TGTGCCAGCAGTTTACTGACGGGGGGCGCCCTCTCCGAGCAGTACTTC. The encoded protein is CASSLLTGGALSEQYF. The chain joins TRBV28 to TRBJ2-7; tentative D call: TRBD2 (7 bases). This CDR3 has 16 residues. CDR1 is MDHEN and CDR2 is SYDVKM in the germline V gene. With 2 bases removed from V and 6 bases from J, the gap between germline ends came to 20 bases.

A note on this clone: This same CDR3 is encoded by further DNA sequences in the sample. CDR3 amino acids: CASSPPSTDTQYF. The CDR3 DNA reads TGTGCCAGCAGCCCCCCGAGCACAGATACGCAGTATTTT. This chain links TRBV9 with TRBJ2-3; D is unclear. Germline V gene data show CDR1 as SGDLS and CDR2 as YYNGEE. This CDR3 has 13 amino acids. V shed 4 bases and J shed 0 bases, with 6 bases lying between them.

This clone occurred once. The genes are TRBV29-1 and TRBJ2-3; 7 bases align to TRBD1. Per the germline V gene, CDR1 is SQVTM and CDR2 is ANQGSEA. CDR3 size: 16 residues. The V segment lost 4 bases and the J segment 2 bases; nucleotides outside the gene matches: 12. The CDR3 DNA follows: TGCAGCGTTGCCAATGGGGGCCAGGGGGACACAGATACGCAGTATTTT. Translation: CSVANGGQGDTDTQYF.

The gene calls are TRBV5-1 and TRBJ1-2, with TRBD1 identical over 12 bases. The CDR3 covers 16 residues. In germline, CDR1 is SGHRS, CDR2 YFSETQ. V shed 4 bases and J 2 bases; nucleotides not matched to a gene: 6. DNA for the CDR3: TGCGCCAGCAGCCCCCAGGGACAGGGGGCCAACTATGGCTACACCTTC. Translating it yields CASSPQGQGANYGYTF.

V gene TRBV4-1 combines with J gene TRBJ2-6, with 12 bases aligning to TRBD1. Germline V lookup: CDR1 MGHRA, CDR2 YSYEKL. Trimming removed 2 bases from V and 4 bases from J; junction bases left unmatched: 9. This CDR3 has 19 residues. The CDR3 coding sequence is TGCGCCAGCAGCCAACGAGAGAGGGACAGGGGGCCCGGGGCCAACGTCCTGACTTTC. Translated: CASSQRERDRGPGANVLTF.

The chain links TRBV28 to TRBJ1-6; possibly TRBD1 for D (6 bases). Germline V gives CDR1 MDHEN, CDR2 SYDVKM. V lost 7 bases and J 4 bases, leaving 17 bases between the germline ends. CDR3 length: 16 amino acids. This CDR3 is CASTDLGQTYNSPLHF. The DNA of the CDR3 is TGTGCCAGCACCGATTTAGGACAGACTTATAATTCACCCCTCCACTTT.